This T cell receptor beta chain appears in the sequencing data of a study of blood T cell repertoires in COVID-19. Turning to the study itself: Sample material is recorded as cDNA or gDNA derived from T cells, B-cell-depleted T cells, or PBMCs.

In the study's own analysis: Amplification with reference gene primers provided the estimates of nucleated cell counts. This table comes from immunoSEQ multiplex PCR, and its TCRdb copy is limited to in-frame clones, with some not included. That table gives V, J and clone size, and the DNA gave D and trimming. This sample yields fewer than 150,000 clones, of which roughly 80% are seen a single time; about 2.5% belongs to the top ten. V gave up 5 bases and J gave up 8 bases, with 7 bases separating them. The CDR3 is 12 residues long. CDR1 and CDR2 (germline): ENHRY, SYGVKD. V gene TRBV10-3 combines with J gene TRBJ1-6; D remains unclear. The sample comprised peripheral blood. This clonotype originated in a man aged 50 or older with acute or convalescent COVID-19. DNA of the CDR3: TGTGCCATCAGTTCCCGAGATTCACCCCTCCACTTT. It yields the protein CAISSRDSPLHF.